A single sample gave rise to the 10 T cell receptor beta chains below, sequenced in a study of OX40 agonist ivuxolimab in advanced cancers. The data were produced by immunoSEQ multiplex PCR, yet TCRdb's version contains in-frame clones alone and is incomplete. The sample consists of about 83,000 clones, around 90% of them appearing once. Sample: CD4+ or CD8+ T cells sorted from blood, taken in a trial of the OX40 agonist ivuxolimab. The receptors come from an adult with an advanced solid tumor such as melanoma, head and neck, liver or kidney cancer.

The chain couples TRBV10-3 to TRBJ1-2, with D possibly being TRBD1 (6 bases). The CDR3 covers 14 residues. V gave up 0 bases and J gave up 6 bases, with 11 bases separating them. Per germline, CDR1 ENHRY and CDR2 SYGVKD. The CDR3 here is CAISESGTIDGYTF. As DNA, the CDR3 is TGTGCCATCAGTGAGTCCGGGACAATTGATGGCTACACCTTC.

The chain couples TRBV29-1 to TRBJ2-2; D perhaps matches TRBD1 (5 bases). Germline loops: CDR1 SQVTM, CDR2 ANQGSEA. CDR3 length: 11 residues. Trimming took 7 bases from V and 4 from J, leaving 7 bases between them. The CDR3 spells CSGGGTGELFF. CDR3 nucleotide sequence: TGCAGCGGGGGCGGCACCGGGGAGCTGTTTTTT.

The CDR3 DNA follows: TGTGCCAGCTCACTGGACAGGAACACTGAAGCTTTCTTT. Residues: CASSLDRNTEAFF. This chain links TRBV18 with TRBJ1-1; tentative D call: TRBD1 (6 bases). CDR3 length: 13 residues. The germline V gene encodes CDR1 KGHSH and CDR2 LQKENI. Between the trimmed V and J ends, which lost 4 bases and 1 base, there was a span of 7 bases.

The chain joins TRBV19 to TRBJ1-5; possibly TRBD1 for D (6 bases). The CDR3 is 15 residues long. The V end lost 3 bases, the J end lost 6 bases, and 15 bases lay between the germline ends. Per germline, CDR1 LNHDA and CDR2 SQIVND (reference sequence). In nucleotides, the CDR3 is TGTGCCAGTAGTATTCGGACAGCGGACATTCAGCCCCAGCATTTT. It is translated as CASSIRTADIQPQHF.

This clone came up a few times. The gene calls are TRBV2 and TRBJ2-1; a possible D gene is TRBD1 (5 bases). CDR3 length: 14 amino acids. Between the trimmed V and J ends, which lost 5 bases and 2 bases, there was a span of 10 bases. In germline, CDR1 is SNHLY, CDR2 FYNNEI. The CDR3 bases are TGTGCCAGCAGTCCCAGGGCAACCTACAATGAGCAGTTCTTC. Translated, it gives CASSPRATYNEQFF. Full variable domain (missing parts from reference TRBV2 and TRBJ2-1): EPEVTQTPSHQVTQMGQEVILRCVPISNHLYFYWYRQILGQKVEFLVSFYNNEISEKSEIFDDQFSVERPDGSNFTLKIRSTKLEDSAMYFCASSPRATYNEQFFGPGTRLTVL.

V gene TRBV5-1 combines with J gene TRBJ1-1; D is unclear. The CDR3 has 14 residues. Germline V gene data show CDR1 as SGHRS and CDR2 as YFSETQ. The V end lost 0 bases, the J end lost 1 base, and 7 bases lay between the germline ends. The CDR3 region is CASSLGESNTEAFF. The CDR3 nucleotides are TGCGCCAGCAGCTTGGGGGAGTCGAACACTGAAGCTTTCTTT.

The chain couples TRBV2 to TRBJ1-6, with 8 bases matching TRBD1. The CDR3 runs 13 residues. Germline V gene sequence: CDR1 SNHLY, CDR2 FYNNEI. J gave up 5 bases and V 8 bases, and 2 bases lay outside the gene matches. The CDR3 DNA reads TGTGCCAGCCGGGGACAGGATAATTCACCCCTCCACTTT. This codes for CASRGQDNSPLHF.

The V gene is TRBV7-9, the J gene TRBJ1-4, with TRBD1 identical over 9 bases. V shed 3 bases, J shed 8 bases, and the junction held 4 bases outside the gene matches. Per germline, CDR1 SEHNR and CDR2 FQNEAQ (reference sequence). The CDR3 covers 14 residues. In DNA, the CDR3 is TGTGCCAGCAGCTTCGGAGGACAGGGGGAAAAACTGTTTTTT. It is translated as CASSFGGQGEKLFF.

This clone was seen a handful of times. The CDR3 protein is CASSLGFTGNYGYTF. The CDR3 DNA reads as TGTGCCAGCAGCTTAGGATTTACAGGGAACTATGGCTACACCTTC. The genes are TRBV7-2 and TRBJ1-2; a weak D match, TRBD1 (6 bases). V was pared by 1 base and J by 2 bases, with 11 bases between. The CDR3 is 15 amino acids. The germline V gene has CDR1 SGHTA and CDR2 FQGNSA.

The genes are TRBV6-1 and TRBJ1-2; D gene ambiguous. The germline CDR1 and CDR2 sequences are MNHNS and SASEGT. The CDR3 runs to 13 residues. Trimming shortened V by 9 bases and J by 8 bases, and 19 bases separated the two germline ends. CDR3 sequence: CASHLTLEDGYTF. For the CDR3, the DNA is TGTGCCAGTCACCTGACCCTTGAGGACGGCTACACCTTC.